The 7 T cell receptor beta chains below were found in one sample sequenced in a study of early T cells in non-severe SARS-CoV-2 infection. MiXCR, applied by TCRdb to the 5' RACE reads, yields one record per CDR3 protein. The data contain approximately 69,000 distinct CDR3 sequences, 12% of them singletons. The sequenced sample was whole blood. These receptors all come from an adult who was a healthcare worker with PCR-confirmed SARS-CoV-2 infection or an uninfected control (not recorded which).

The V and J genes are TRBV9 and TRBJ2-1; 10 bases are shared with TRBD2. The CDR3 contains 15 residues. V trimming: 0 bases; J trimming: 7 bases; junction bases outside the gene matches: 4. Germline values: CDR1 SGDLS, CDR2 YYNGEE. As DNA, the CDR3 is TGTGCCAGCAGCGTAGAGCGGGAGGGGGCGAATGAGCAGTTCTTC. Amino acid sequence: CASSVEREGANEQFF.

This clonotype was detected only a few times. This sequence joins TRBV6-5 and TRBJ2-5; 12 bases agree with TRBD2. Per germline, CDR1 MNHEY and CDR2 SVGAGI. Trimming removed 4 bases from V and 7 bases from J; junction bases left unmatched: 7. CDR3 size: 15 residues. CDR3 in amino acids: CASSWTSGASGTQYF. CDR3 bases: TGTGCCAGCAGTTGGACTAGCGGGGCCTCAGGGACCCAGTACTTC.

This clonotype was seen at least ten times. The rearrangement joins TRBV3-1 to TRBJ2-6; 8 bases fit TRBD1. CDR3 length: 17 residues. Germline V lookup: CDR1 LGHDT, CDR2 YNNKEL (reference sequence). The V gene end was trimmed by 3 bases and the J gene end by 6 bases; junction bases not matched to a gene: 10. The CDR3 DNA is TGTGCCAGCAGCCAGCAGGGGGCTCCGGGTCTGGCCAACGTCCTGACTTTC. Encoded protein: CASSQQGAPGLANVLTF.

The table lists this clonotype with many counts. The CDR3 loop reads CAWSTGTGNQPQHF. CDR3 nucleotide sequence: TGTGCCTGGAGTACCGGGACGGGCAATCAGCCCCAGCATTTT. The chain joins TRBV30 to TRBJ1-5, with D tentatively TRBD1 (5 bases). V lost 2 bases to trimming and J lost 2 bases, with 10 bases between them. This CDR3 is built from 14 residues. Germline values: CDR1 GTSNPN, CDR2 SVGIG (reference sequence).

A remark on this clonotype: One end of the junction does not line up with germline, which may come from a read error. The J gene is TRBJ1-1, the V gene TRBV10-1, with D possibly being TRBD1 (5 bases). The CDR3 extends over 14 amino acids. CDR1 is WNHNN, CDR2 SYGVQD, per germline (reference sequence). The CDR3: CASSEFGGYTEASF. The CDR3 region has the DNA TGCGCCAGCAGTGAGTTTGGGGGTTACACTGAAGCTTCCTTT.

This clonotype was recorded at least ten times. This rearrangement joins TRBV6-6 to TRBJ1-6; D gene unclear. In germline, CDR1 is MNHNY, CDR2 SVGAGI (reference sequence). The CDR3 length is 13 residues. Trimming left V 6 bases short and J 9 bases short, with 12 bases between. The CDR3 protein is CASRKDIFSPLHF. The CDR3 nucleotides read TGTGCCAGCAGAAAAGACATTTTTTCACCCCTCCACTTT.

This clonotype has a count of ten or more. V and J are TRBV29-1 and TRBJ2-7; a weak D match, TRBD1 (6 bases). The germline V gene has CDR1 SQVTM and CDR2 ANQGSEA. The CDR3 spans 15 residues. V lost 5 bases and J lost 1, with 18 bases in between. CDR3 nucleotides: TGCAGCGTTCGTGAGGGACACCCGAGATCCTACGAGCAGTACTTC. Translated: CSVREGHPRSYEQYF.